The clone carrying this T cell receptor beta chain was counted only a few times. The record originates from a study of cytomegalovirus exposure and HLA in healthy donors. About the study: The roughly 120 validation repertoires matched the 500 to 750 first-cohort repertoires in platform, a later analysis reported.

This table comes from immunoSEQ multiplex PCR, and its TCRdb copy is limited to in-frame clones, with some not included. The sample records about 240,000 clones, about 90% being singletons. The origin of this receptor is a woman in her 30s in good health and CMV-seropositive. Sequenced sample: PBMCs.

The CDR3 spells CASSAPGAEGYTF. CDR3 bases: TGTGCCAGCAGCGCTCCTGGGGCGGAGGGCTACACCTTC. The chain combines TRBV9 with TRBJ1-2, with D possibly being TRBD1 (5 bases). Per the germline V gene, CDR1 is SGDLS and CDR2 is YYNGEE. The V end lost 3 bases, the J end lost 8 bases, and 14 bases lay between the germline ends. The CDR3 totals 13 residues.